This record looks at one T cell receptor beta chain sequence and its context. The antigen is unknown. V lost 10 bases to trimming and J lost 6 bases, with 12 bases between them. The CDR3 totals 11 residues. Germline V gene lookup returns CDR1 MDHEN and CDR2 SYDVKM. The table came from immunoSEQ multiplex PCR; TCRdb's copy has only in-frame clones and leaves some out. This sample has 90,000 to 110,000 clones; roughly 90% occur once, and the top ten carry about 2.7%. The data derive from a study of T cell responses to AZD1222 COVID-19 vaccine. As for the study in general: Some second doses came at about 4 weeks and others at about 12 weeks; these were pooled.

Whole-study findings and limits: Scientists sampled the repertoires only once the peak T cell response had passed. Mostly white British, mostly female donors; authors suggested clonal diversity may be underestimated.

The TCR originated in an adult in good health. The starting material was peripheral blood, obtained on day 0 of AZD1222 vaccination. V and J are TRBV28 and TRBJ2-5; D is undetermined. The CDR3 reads CATHSYQTQYF. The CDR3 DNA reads TGTGCCACCCACTCCTACCAGACCCAGTACTTC.